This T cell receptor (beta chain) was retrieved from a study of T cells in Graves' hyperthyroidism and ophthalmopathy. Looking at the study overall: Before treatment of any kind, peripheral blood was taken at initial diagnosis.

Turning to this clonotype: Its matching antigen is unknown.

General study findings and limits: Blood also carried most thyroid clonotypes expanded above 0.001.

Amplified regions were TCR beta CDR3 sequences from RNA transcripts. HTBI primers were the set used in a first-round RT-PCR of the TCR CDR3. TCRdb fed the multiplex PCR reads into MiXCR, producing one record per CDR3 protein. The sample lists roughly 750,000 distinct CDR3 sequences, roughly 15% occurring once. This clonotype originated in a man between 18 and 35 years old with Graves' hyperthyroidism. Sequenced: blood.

CDR3 nucleotides: TGTGCCATCAGTACTAGGGAGGAGACCCAGTACTTC. The encoded protein is CAISTREETQYF. This chain uses TRBV10-3 with TRBJ2-5; D is possibly TRBD2 (5 bases). CDR1 and CDR2 from the germline V gene are ENHRY and SYGVKD. Trimming left V 5 bases short and J 5 bases short, with 9 bases between. The CDR3 totals 12 residues.